Following are 21 T cell receptor beta chains from one sample sequenced in a study of technical replicates of blood from a few donors. Profiling relied on immunoSEQ multiplex PCR, and the TCRdb table lists in-frame clones only, not all of them. The sample comprises some 62,000 clones, around 84% of which are singletons, and 4.5% to 5.5% rests with the top ten. Sequenced input: PBMCs. The receptors derive from a human donor in good health. Some clones in this sample may be carry-over from other donors' samples.

V and J are TRBV7-9 and TRBJ2-7, with a weak D call TRBD2 (7 bases). This CDR3 contains 15 residues. The ends were cut back, 5 bases at V and 2 bases at J, with 16 bases in the middle. Germline CDR1 is SEHNR and CDR2 is FQNEAQ (reference sequence). The CDR3 sequence is CASSQGGLPPYEQYF. The CDR3 DNA sequence: TGTGCCAGCAGCCAAGGGGGACTACCGCCCTACGAGCAGTACTTC.

V is TRBV9 and J is TRBJ2-1, with 10 nucleotides matching TRBD2. CDR3 length equals 16 residues. Trimming at V came to 0 bases and at J to 3 bases, leaving 3 bases not matched to a gene. CDR1 is SGDLS, CDR2 YYNGEE, per germline. DNA for the CDR3: TGTGCCAGCAGCGTAGGGAGCGGGAGGGGCTACAATGAGCAGTTCTTC. Translating it yields CASSVGSGRGYNEQFF.

In its sample, this clone was seen a few times. This chain joins TRBV9 and TRBJ1-2; TRBD1 aligns across 8 bases. The junction had 3 bases not matched to a gene; V was cut back by 0 bases and J by 2 bases. The germline gives CDR1 SGDLS, CDR2 YYNGEE. CDR3 length equals 15 residues. CDR3 DNA: TGTGCCAGCAGCGTAGAACCAGGGGGCAACTATGGCTACACCTTC. It specifies CASSVEPGGNYGYTF.

The CDR3 DNA is TGCAGCGTTGCGCCAGGGAGGAACTATGGCTACACCTTC. Encoded protein: CSVAPGRNYGYTF. V is TRBV29-1 and J is TRBJ1-2; D perhaps matches TRBD1 (5 bases). The CDR3 is 13 amino acids. CDR1 is SQVTM and CDR2 is ANQGSEA in the germline V gene. Trimming cost V 4 bases and J 2 bases, with 11 bases left between them.

CDR3 sequence reads: CAATGQSTDTQYF. CDR3 sequence (DNA): TGTGCCGCCACGGGACAGAGCACAGATACGCAGTATTTT. V is TRBV7-8 and J is TRBJ2-3; TRBD1 matches at 7 bases. The CDR3 spans 13 residues. Losses at the gene ends were 11 bases for V and 0 bases for J; bases not matched to a gene: 5. CDR1 is SGHVS, CDR2 FQNEAQ, per germline. Full variable domain (missing parts from reference TRBV7-8 and TRBJ2-3): GAGVSQSPRYKVAKRGQDVALRCDPISGHVSLFWYQQALGQGPEFLTYFQNEAQLDKSGLPSDRFFAERPEGSVSTLKIQRTQQEDSAVYLCAATGQSTDTQYFGPGTRLTVL.

The CDR3 reads CASSSGTSVYNEQFF. The CDR3 region has the DNA TGCGCCAGCAGCTCCGGGACTAGCGTATACAATGAGCAGTTCTTC. V gene TRBV5-1 combines with J gene TRBJ2-1; 10 nucleotides align to TRBD2. The V segment lost 3 bases and the J segment 4 bases; nucleotides outside the gene matches: 4. The CDR3 extends over 15 amino acids. Germline CDR1 and CDR2: SGHRS and YFSETQ.

The J gene is TRBJ2-1, the V gene TRBV18, with 8 bases that match TRBD2. The length of the CDR3 is 15 residues. Per the germline V gene, CDR1 is KGHSH and CDR2 is LQKENI. With 4 bases clipped from V and 2 bases from J, the junction kept 4 bases outside the gene matches. CDR3 in DNA: TGTGCCAGCTCACAGAGCGGGGGCCCCTACAATGAGCAGTTCTTC. It yields the protein CASSQSGGPYNEQFF.

The J gene is TRBJ1-1, the V gene TRBV6-5; 7 positions agree with TRBD1. This CDR3 is built from 13 residues. Germline V gives CDR1 MNHEY, CDR2 SVGAGI. Trimming cost V 4 bases and J 9 bases; bases outside gene matches: 8. The CDR3 DNA is TGTGCCAGCAGTTTTATCTGGACAGGTAAAGCTTTCTTT. Translation gives CASSFIWTGKAFF.

The chain recombines TRBV7-3 with TRBJ2-2; D remains unclear. Germline values: CDR1 SGHTA, CDR2 FQGTGA. The CDR3 totals 14 residues. The V end lost 5 bases, the J end lost 6 bases, and 13 bases lay between the germline ends. CDR3 amino acids: CASSVTLLSGELFF. CDR3 sequence (DNA): TGTGCCAGCAGCGTGACTCTCCTCTCCGGGGAGCTGTTTTTT.

This clone was seen just once. V is TRBV6-5 and J is TRBJ1-2; 10 positions match TRBD1. In germline, CDR1 is MNHEY, CDR2 SVGAGI. V was pared by 0 bases and J by 2 bases, with 3 bases of the junction left unmatched. CDR3 length: 16 residues. CDR3 residues: CASSYSTGGWNYGYTF. In DNA form, the CDR3 reads TGTGCCAGCAGTTACTCGACAGGGGGCTGGAACTATGGCTACACCTTC.

As concerns this clone: The sample carries other DNA sequences with the same CDR3. V gene TRBV9 combines with J gene TRBJ1-2; 11 positions match TRBD1. Trimming at V came to 4 bases and at J to 3 bases, leaving 2 bases not matched to a gene. This CDR3 is 14 amino acids long. Germline lookup yields CDR1 SGDLS and CDR2 YYNGEE. The chain's CDR3 is CASSPGQGDYGYTF. The CDR3 coding sequence is TGTGCCAGCAGCCCGGGACAGGGGGACTATGGCTACACCTTC.

This chain joins TRBV27 and TRBJ2-2, with 12 positions matching TRBD2. Germline CDR1 is MNHEY and CDR2 is SMNVEV (reference sequence). The CDR3 is 16 amino acids. Trimming removed 8 bases from V and 1 base from J; junction bases left unmatched: 5. CDR3 region: CASAKTSGGNTGELFF. Here the CDR3 DNA reads TGTGCCAGCGCCAAGACTAGCGGGGGGAACACCGGGGAGCTGTTTTTT.

The chain has TRBV4-1 and TRBJ1-2; 7 bases line up with TRBD1. The CDR3 covers 15 residues. Germline trimming cut 0 bases from V and 7 bases from J; bases unmatched to any gene: 8. CDR1 and CDR2 from the germline V gene are MGHRA and YSYEKL. The CDR3 DNA reads TGCGCCAGCAGCCAAGACAGGGGGGAGGCAAGTGGCTACACCTTC. It is translated as CASSQDRGEASGYTF.

This chain uses TRBV5-8 with TRBJ1-5; 10 bases agree with TRBD1. Losses at the gene ends were 5 bases for V and 10 bases for J; bases not matched to a gene: 12. CDR3 length: 15 amino acids. Germline V CDR1 and CDR2: SGHTS, YDEGEE. In nucleotides, the CDR3 is TGTGCCAGCAGAAGCCGGGACAGGGGAGGGGTACCCCAGCATTTT. It specifies CASRSRDRGGVPQHF.

This clone ranks as medium-sized. The chain joins TRBV13 to TRBJ1-3; 7 bases agree with TRBD1. From germline, CDR1 is PRHDT and CDR2 FYEKMQ (reference sequence). V trimming: 1 base; J trimming: 2 bases; junction bases outside the gene matches: 2. The length of the CDR3 is 15 residues. For the CDR3, the DNA is TGTGCCAGCAGCTTAGAGGGACAGCCTGGAAACACCATATATTTT. This sequence encodes CASSLEGQPGNTIYF.

The V and J genes are TRBV19 and TRBJ2-7; D is possibly TRBD1 (5 bases). CDR1 and CDR2 from the germline V gene are LNHDA and SQIVND (reference sequence). The CDR3 totals 11 residues. V was shortened by 10 bases and J by 7 bases, with 14 bases between the two germline ends. CDR3 region: CAIKGQKEQYF. The CDR3 DNA sequence: TGTGCCATCAAGGGGCAGAAAGAGCAGTACTTC.

The chain joins TRBV4-1 to TRBJ1-5, with D unresolved. This CDR3 has 15 amino acids. With 0 bases removed from V and 0 bases from J, the gap between germline ends came to 6 bases. The V gene's germline CDR1 is MGHRA and CDR2 YSYEKL. For the CDR3, the DNA is TGCGCCAGCAGCCAAGAGTCAGTTAGCAATCAGCCCCAGCATTTT. This codes for CASSQESVSNQPQHF.

The chain carries TRBV15 and TRBJ2-1, with TRBD2 matching 8 bases. The trim removed 4 bases at V and 2 bases at J, leaving 7 bases unmatched. This CDR3 comprises 16 residues. Germline V gene sequence: CDR1 LNHNV, CDR2 YYDKDF (reference sequence). The CDR3 region is CATSKLSGSPYNEQFF. The CDR3 DNA follows: TGTGCCACCAGCAAATTAAGCGGGAGCCCCTACAATGAGCAGTTCTTC.

J is TRBJ1-5 and V is TRBV2; D may be TRBD1 (6 bases). This CDR3 has 14 residues. Germline V lookup: CDR1 SNHLY, CDR2 FYNNEI. V dropped 5 bases and J dropped 1 base, with 9 bases sitting between them. CDR3 DNA: TGTGCCAGCAGTTGGCAGGGGAGCAATCAGCCCCAGCATTTT. Translating gives CASSWQGSNQPQHF.

Comment on this clone: Sequence at one end of the junction differs from germline and may be a read error. The J gene is TRBJ1-4, the V gene TRBV18; D gene ambiguous. Per germline, CDR1 KGHSH and CDR2 LQKENI. This CDR3 region has 14 residues. The CDR3 reads CASSPGPSPDPAVF. The CDR3 DNA reads as TGTGCCAGCTCACCGGGCCCCTCGCCTGACCCCGCAGTTTTT.

This clone was observed once. This chain connects TRBV5-1 to TRBJ2-1, with TRBD2 identical over 13 bases. There are 17 residues in the CDR3. Per germline, CDR1 SGHRS and CDR2 YFSETQ. After removal of 6 bases from V and 7 bases from J, the junction contained 13 bases not matched to a gene. CDR3 loop: CASKLAGGPSMINEQFF. The CDR3 DNA reads TGCGCCAGCAAACTAGCGGGGGGGCCTTCGATGATAAATGAGCAGTTCTTC. Complete variable domain (other parts from reference TRBV5-1 and TRBJ2-1): KAGVTQTPRYLIKTRGQQVTLSCSPISGHRSVSWYQQTPGQGLQFLFEYFSETQRNKGNFPGRFSGRQFSNSRSEMNVSTLELGDSALYLCASKLAGGPSMINEQFFGPGTRLTVL.